This T cell receptor beta chain was obtained from a study of OX40 agonist ivuxolimab in advanced cancers. Study-level information: Patients received ivuxolimab, an agonistic anti-OX40 (CD134) antibody. Averaging 60 years in age, with a range of about 23 to 79, the cohort was about 83% male. Study-wide results and limits: Dose levels from 0.1 to 3.0 mg/kg saw CD4+ and CD8+ blood T cells expand clonally by week 6. The antigen specificity of the peripheral T cells (those that were expanded) was not determined.

The V segment lost 5 bases and the J segment 6 bases; nucleotides outside the gene matches: 4. The CDR3 contains 13 residues. Germline V CDR1 and CDR2: PRHDT, FYEKMQ (reference sequence). The repertoire was sequenced with immunoSEQ multiplex PCR; TCRdb's copy has only in-frame clones and lacks some. The data contain about 15,000 clones, approximately 91% of them seen just once; the ten biggest clones take up around 71%. Comments on this clone: Its matching antigen is unknown.

The sequence was obtained from an adult with an advanced solid tumor such as melanoma, head and neck, liver or kidney cancer. Sequences were derived from CD4+ or CD8+ T cells sorted from blood, sampled in a trial of the OX40 agonist ivuxolimab. V gene TRBV13 combines with J gene TRBJ1-2; 9 nucleotides match TRBD1. CDR3 bases: TGTGCCAGCAGCCGGGACAGGGCCGATGGCTACACCTTC. Encoded protein: CASSRDRADGYTF. Using reference TRBV13 and TRBJ1-2 for the parts outside the CDR3, the full variable domain is AAGVIQSPRHLIKEKRETATLKCYPIPRHDTVYWYQQGPGQDPQFLISFYEKMQSDKGSIPDRFSAQQFSDYHSELNMSSLELGDSALYFCASSRDRADGYTFGSGTRLTVV.